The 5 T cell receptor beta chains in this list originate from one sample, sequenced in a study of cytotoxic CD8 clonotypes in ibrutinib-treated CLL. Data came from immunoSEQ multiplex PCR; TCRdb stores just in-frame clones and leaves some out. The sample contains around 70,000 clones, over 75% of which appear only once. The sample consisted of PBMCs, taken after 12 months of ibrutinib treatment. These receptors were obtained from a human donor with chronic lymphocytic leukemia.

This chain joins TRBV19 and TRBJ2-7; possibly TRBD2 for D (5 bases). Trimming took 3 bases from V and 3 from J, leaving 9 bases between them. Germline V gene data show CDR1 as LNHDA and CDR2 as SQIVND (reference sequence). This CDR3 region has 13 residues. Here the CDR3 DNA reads TGTGCCAGTAGTATCGAGAGGGACTACGAGCAGTACTTC. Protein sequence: CASSIERDYEQYF.

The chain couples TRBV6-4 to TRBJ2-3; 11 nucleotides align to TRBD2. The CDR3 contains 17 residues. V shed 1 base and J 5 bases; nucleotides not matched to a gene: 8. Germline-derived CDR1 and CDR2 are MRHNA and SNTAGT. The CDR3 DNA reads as TGTGCCAGCAGTGACTGGGGGCTAGCGGGAGGCATAGATACGCAGTATTTT. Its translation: CASSDWGLAGGIDTQYF.

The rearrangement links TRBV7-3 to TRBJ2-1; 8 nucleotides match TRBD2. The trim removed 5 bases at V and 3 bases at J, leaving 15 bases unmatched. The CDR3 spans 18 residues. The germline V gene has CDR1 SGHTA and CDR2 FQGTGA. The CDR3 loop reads CASSPFRAERGYYNEQFF. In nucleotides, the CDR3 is TGTGCCAGCAGCCCGTTTAGGGCGGAGCGGGGGTACTACAATGAGCAGTTCTTC.

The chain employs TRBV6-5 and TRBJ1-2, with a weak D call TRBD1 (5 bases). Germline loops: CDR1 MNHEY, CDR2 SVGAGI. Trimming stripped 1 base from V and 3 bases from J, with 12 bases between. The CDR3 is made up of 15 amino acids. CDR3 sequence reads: CASSYLGVWDYGYTF. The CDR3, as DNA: TGTGCCAGCAGTTACTTGGGGGTTTGGGACTATGGCTACACCTTC.

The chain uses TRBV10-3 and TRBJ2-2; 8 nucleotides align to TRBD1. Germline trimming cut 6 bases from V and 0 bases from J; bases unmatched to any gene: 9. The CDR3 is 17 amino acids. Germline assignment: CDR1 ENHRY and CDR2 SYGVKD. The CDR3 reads CAISDAPGQANTGELFF. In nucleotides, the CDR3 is TGTGCCATCAGCGACGCACCGGGACAGGCGAACACCGGGGAGCTGTTTTTT.